This T cell receptor (beta chain) derives from a study of blood T cell repertoires in COVID-19. Clones were sequenced by immunoSEQ multiplex PCR, and TCRdb holds only the in-frame ones, with some missing. The sample includes approximately 330,000 clones, just under 90% of them seen just once. The germline V gene encodes CDR1 SNHLY and CDR2 FYNNEI. V lost 2 bases to trimming and J lost 0 bases, with 6 bases between them. The CDR3 totals 14 residues. The rearrangement joins TRBV2 to TRBJ2-3, with D unresolved. The sequence derives from a woman in her thirties who had recovered from COVID-19. Sequenced sample: PBMCs or T cells enriched from blood (not recorded which). The chain's CDR3 is CASSEIRSTDTQYF. The CDR3 DNA sequence: TGTGCCAGCAGTGAAATACGGAGCACAGATACGCAGTATTTT. The whole variable domain, filled in from reference TRBV2 and TRBJ2-3, reads EPEVTQTPSHQVTQMGQEVILRCVPISNHLYFYWYRQILGQKVEFLVSFYNNEISEKSEIFDDQFSVERPDGSNFTLKIRSTKLEDSAMYFCASSEIRSTDTQYFGPGTRLTVL.